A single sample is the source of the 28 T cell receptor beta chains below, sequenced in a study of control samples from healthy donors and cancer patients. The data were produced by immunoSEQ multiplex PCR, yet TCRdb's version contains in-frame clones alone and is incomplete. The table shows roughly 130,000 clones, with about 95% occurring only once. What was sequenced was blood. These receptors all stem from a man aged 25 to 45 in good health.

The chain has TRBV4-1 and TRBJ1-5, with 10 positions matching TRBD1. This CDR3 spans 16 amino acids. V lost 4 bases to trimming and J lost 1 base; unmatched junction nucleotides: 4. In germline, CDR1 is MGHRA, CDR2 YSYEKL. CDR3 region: CASSLSDRGSNQPQHF. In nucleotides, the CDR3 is TGCGCCAGCAGCCTCTCGGACAGGGGGAGCAATCAGCCCCAGCATTTT.

The CDR3 loop reads CAGGGQSATNEKLFF. DNA for the CDR3: TGTGCTGGGGGGGGACAGTCTGCAACTAATGAAAAACTGTTTTTT. The chain recombines TRBV2 with TRBJ1-4, with 7 bases fitting TRBD1. CDR3 size: 15 residues. Germline CDR1 and CDR2: SNHLY and FYNNEI.

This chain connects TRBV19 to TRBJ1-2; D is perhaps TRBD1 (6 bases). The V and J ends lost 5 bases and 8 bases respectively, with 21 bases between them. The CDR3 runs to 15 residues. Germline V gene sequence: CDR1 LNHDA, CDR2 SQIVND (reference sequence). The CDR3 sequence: CASSLMGDKSGGYTF. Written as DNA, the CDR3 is TGTGCCAGTAGTCTCATGGGGGACAAATCGGGAGGCTACACCTTC. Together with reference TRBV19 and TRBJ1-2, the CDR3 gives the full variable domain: DGGITQSPKYLFRKEGQNVTLSCEQNLNHDAMYWYRQDPGQGLRLIYYSQIVNDFQKGDIAEGYSVSREKKESFPLTVTSAQKNPTAFYLCASSLMGDKSGGYTFGSGTRLTVV.

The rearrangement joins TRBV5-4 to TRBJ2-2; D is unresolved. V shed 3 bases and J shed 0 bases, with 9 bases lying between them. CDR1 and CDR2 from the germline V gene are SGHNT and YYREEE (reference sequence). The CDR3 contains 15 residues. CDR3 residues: CASSSLISNTGELFF. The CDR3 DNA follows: TGTGCCAGCAGCTCCTTGATTTCGAACACCGGGGAGCTGTTTTTT.

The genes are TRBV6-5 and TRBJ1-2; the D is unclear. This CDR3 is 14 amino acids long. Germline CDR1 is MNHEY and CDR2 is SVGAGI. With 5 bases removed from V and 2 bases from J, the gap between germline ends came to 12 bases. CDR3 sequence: CASSTSGANYGYTF. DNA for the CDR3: TGTGCCAGCAGTACTTCAGGCGCGAACTATGGCTACACCTTC.

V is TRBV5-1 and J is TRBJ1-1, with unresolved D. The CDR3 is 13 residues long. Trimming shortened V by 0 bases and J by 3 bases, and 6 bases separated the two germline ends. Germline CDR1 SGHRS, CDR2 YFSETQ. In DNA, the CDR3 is TGCGCCAGCAGCTTGGCGTCTTACACTGAAGCTTTCTTT. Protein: CASSLASYTEAFF.

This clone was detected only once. CDR3 in DNA: TGCGCCAGCAGCGTTAGTAGCTCGAACACCGGGGAGCTGTTTTTT. It yields the protein CASSVSSSNTGELFF. The chain combines TRBV5-1 with TRBJ2-2; D is ambiguous. CDR1 is SGHRS, CDR2 YFSETQ, per germline. The CDR3 consists of 15 residues. Trimming cost V 4 bases and J 0 bases, with 10 bases left between them.

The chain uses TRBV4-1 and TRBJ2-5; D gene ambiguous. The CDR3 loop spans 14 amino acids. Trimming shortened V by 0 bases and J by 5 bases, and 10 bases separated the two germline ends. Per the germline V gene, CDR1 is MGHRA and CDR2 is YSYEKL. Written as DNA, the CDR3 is TGCGCCAGCAGCCAAGATAGGCGAGAGGAGACCCAGTACTTC. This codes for CASSQDRREETQYF.

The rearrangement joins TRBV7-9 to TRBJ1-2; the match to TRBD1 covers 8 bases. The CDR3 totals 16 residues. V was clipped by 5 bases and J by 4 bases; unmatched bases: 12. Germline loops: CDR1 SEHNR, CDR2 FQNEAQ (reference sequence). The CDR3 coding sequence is TGTGCCAGCAGCCTCAACCTACAGGGGGGGATCTATGGCTACACCTTC. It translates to CASSLNLQGGIYGYTF.

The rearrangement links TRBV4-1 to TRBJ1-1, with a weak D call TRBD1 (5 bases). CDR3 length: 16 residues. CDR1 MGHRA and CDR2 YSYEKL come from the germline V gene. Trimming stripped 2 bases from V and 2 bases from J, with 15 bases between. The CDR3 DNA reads TGCGCCAGCAGCCAATTTATATCCAGGGTAAACACTGAAGCTTTCTTT. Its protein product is CASSQFISRVNTEAFF.

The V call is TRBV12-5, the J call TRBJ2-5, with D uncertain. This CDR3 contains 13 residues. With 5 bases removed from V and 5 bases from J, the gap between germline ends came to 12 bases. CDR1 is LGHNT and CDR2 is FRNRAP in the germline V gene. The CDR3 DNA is TGTGCTAGTGGTCTGGGGTTACGGGAGACCCAGTACTTC. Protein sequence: CASGLGLRETQYF.

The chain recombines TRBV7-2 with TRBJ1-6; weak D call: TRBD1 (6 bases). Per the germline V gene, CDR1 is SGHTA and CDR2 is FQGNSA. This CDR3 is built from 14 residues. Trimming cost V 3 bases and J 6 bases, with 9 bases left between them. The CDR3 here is CASSFGQFNSPLHF. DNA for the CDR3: TGTGCCAGCAGCTTCGGACAGTTTAATTCACCCCTCCACTTT.

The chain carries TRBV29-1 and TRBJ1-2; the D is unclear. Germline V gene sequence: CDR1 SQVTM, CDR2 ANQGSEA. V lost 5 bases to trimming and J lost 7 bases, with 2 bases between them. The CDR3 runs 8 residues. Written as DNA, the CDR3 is TGCAGCGTTACTGGCTACACCTTC. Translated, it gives CSVTGYTF.

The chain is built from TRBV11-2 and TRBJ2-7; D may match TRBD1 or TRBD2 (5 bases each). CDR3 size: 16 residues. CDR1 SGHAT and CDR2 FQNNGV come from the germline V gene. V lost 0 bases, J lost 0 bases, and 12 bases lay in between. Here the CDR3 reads CASSLDLGGFSYEQYF. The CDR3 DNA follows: TGTGCCAGCAGCTTAGATCTTGGGGGTTTCTCCTACGAGCAGTACTTC. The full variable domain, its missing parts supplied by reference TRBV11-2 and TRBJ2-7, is EAGVAQSPRYKIIEKRQSVAFWCNPISGHATLYWYQQILGQGPKLLIQFQNNGVVDDSQLPKDRFSAERLKGVDSTLKIQPAKLEDSAVYLCASSLDLGGFSYEQYFGPGTRLTVT.

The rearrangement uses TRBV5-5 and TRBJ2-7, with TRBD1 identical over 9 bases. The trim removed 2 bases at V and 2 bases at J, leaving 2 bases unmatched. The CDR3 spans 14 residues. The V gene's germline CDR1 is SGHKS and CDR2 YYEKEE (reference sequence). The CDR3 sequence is CASSFGQGTYEQYF. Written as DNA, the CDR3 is TGTGCCAGCAGCTTCGGACAGGGGACCTACGAGCAGTACTTC.

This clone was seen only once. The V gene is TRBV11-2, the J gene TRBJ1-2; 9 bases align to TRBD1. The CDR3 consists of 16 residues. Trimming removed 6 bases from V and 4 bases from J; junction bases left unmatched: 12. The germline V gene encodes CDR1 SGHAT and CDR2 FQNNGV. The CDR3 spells CASSSVRTGALYGYTF. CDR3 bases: TGTGCCAGCAGTTCCGTCCGGACAGGGGCTCTCTATGGCTACACCTTC.

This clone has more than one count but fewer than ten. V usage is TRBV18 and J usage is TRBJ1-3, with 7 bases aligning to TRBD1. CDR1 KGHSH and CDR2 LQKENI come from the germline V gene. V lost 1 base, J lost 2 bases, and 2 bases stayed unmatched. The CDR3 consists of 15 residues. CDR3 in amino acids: CASSPQTGPGNTIYF. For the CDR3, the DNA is TGTGCCAGCTCACCACAGACAGGGCCTGGAAACACCATATATTTT.

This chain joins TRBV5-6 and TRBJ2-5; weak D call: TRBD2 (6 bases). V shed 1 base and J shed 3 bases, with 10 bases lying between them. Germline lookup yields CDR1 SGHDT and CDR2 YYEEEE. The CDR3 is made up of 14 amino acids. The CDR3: CASSLTSGEETQYF. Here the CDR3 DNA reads TGTGCCAGCAGCTTGACGTCGGGAGAAGAGACCCAGTACTTC.

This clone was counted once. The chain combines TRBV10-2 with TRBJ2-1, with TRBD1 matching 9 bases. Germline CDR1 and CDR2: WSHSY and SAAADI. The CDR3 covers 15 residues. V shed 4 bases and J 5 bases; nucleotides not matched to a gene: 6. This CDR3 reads CASSVVRQGDNEQFF. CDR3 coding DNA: TGCGCCAGCAGTGTCGTGAGACAGGGGGACAATGAGCAGTTCTTC.

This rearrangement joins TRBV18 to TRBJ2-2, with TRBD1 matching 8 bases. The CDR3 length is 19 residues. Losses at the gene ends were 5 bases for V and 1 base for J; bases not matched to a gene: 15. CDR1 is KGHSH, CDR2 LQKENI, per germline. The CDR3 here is CASSVQTGVLGKNTGELFF. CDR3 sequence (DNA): TGTGCCAGCTCAGTTCAGACAGGGGTCCTGGGGAAGAACACCGGGGAGCTGTTTTTT. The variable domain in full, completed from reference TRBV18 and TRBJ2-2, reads NAGVMQNPRHLVRRRGQEARLRCSPMKGHSHVYWYRQLPEEGLKFMVYLQKENIIDESGMPKERFSAEFPKEGPSILRIQQVVRGDSAAYFCASSVQTGVLGKNTGELFFGEGSRLTVL.

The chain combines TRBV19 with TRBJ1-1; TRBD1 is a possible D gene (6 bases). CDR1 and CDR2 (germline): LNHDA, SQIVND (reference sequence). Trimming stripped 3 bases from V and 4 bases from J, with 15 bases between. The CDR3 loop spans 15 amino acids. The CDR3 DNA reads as TGTGCCAGTAGTATCTTATCTAGGGGGGGCACTGAAGCTTTCTTT. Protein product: CASSILSRGGTEAFF. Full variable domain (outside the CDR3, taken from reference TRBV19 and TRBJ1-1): DGGITQSPKYLFRKEGQNVTLSCEQNLNHDAMYWYRQDPGQGLRLIYYSQIVNDFQKGDIAEGYSVSREKKESFPLTVTSAQKNPTAFYLCASSILSRGGTEAFFGQGTRLTVV.

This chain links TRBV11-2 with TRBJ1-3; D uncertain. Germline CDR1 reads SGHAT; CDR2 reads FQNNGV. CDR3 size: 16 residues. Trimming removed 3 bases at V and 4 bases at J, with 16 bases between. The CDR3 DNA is TGTGCCAGCAGCTTGGGGAGTTGGACCCGAGGAAACACCATATATTTT. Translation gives CASSLGSWTRGNTIYF.

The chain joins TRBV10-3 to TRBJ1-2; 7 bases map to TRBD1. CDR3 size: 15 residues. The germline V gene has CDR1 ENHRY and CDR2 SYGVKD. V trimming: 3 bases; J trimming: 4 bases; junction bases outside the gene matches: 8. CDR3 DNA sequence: TGTGCCATCAGTGAAAGACAGGGATACCTCTATGGCTACACCTTC. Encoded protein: CAISERQGYLYGYTF.

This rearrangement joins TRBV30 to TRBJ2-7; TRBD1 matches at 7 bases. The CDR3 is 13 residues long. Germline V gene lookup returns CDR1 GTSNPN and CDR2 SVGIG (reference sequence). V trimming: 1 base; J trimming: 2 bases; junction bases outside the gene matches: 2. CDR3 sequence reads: CAWSADRAYEQYF. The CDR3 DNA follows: TGTGCCTGGAGTGCTGACAGGGCCTACGAGCAGTACTTC.

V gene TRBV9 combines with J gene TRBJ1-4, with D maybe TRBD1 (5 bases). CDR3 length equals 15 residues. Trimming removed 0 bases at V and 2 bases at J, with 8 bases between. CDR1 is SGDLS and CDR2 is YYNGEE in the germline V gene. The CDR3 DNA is TGTGCCAGCAGCGTAGGGCAGGGCACTAATGAAAAACTGTTTTTT. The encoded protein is CASSVGQGTNEKLFF.

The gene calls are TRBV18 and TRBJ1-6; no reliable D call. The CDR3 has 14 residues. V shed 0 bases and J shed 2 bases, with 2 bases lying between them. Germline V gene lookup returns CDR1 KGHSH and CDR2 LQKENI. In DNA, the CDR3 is TGTGCCAGCTCACCACCGACCTATAATTCACCCCTCCACTTT. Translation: CASSPPTYNSPLHF.

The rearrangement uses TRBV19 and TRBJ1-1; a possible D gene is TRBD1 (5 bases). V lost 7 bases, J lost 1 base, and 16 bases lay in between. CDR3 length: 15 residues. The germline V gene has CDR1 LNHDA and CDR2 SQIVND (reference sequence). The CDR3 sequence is CASKAARGTNTEAFF. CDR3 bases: TGTGCCAGTAAGGCGGCGCGGGGCACGAACACTGAAGCTTTCTTT.

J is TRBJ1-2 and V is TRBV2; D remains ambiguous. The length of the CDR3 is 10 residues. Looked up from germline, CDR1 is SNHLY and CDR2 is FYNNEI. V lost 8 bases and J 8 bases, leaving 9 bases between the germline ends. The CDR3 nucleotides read TGTGCCAGCGCCCGTCGCGGCTACACCTTC. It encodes CASARRGYTF.